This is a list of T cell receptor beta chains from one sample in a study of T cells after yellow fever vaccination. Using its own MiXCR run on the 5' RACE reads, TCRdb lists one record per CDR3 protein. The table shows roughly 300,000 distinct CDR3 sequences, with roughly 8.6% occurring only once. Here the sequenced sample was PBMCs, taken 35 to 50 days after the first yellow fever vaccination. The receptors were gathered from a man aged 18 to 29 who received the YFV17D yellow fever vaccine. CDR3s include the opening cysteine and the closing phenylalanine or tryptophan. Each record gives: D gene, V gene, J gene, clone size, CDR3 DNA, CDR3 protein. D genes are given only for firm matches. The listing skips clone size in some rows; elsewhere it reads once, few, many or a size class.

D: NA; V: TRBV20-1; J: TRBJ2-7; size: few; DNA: TGCAGTGCTGGCGCGACAGGTAGCTCCTACGAGCAGTACTTC; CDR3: CSAGATGSSYEQYF
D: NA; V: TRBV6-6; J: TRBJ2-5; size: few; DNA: TGTGCCAGCAGTTACGGTCGTGAGACCCAGTACTTC; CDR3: CASSYGRETQYF
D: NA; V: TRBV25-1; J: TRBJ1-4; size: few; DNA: TGTGCCAGCAGTGAACTCATGGGAGGTGAAAAACTGTTTTTT; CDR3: CASSELMGGEKLFF
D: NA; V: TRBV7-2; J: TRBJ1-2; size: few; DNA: TGTGCCAGCAGCTTAGCGGAGGTCTCGGGCGGCTACACCTTC; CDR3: CASSLAEVSGGYTF
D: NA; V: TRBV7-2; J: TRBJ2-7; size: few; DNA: TGTGCCAGCAGCCTATACGGGACCCAAAACTACGAGCAGTACTTC; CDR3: CASSLYGTQNYEQYF
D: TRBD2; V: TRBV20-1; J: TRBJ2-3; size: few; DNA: TGCAGTGCTAGCCTAGCGGGGGGTGGCACAGATACGCAGTATTTT; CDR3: CSASLAGGGTDTQYF
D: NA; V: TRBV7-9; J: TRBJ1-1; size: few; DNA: TGTGCCAGCAGCTTTTGGGCCTTGAACACTGAAGCTTTCTTT; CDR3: CASSFWALNTEAFF
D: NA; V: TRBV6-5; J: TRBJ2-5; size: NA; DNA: TGTGCCAGCAGTTACTCACAGTGGGGAGAGACCCAGTACTTC; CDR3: CASSYSQWGETQYF
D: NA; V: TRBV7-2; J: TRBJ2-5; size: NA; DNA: TGTGCCAGCAGCTCAGGACCAGAAGAGACCCAGTACTTC; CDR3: CASSSGPEETQYF
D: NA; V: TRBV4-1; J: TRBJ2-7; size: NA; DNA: TGCGCCAGCAGCCACTCGACAGTGAGCTCCTACGAGCAGTACTTC; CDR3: CASSHSTVSSYEQYF
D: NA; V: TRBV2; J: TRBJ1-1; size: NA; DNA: TGTGCCACCCGCGACAGGCCGAACACTGAAGCTTTCTTT; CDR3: CATRDRPNTEAFF
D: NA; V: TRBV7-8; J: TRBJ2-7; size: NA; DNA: TGTGCCAGCAGCCGTAGTAGGGACTCCTACGAGCAGTACTTC; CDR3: CASSRSRDSYEQYF
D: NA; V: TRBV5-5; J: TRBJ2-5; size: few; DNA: TGTGCCAGCACCCTCGTAGTTGAAGAGACCCAGTACTTC; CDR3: CASTLVVEETQYF
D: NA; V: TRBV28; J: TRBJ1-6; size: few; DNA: TGTGCCAGCACGGGGCAGGGAAATTCACCCCTCCACTTT; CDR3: CASTGQGNSPLHF
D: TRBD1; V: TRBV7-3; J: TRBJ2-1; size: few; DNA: TGTGCCAGCAGCCAGGGGGCCCACGAGCAGTTCTTC; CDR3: CASSQGAHEQFF
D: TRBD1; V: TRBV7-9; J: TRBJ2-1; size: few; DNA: TGTGCCAGCAGCATGGGGTGGGACAGGGCTTCAAGTGAGCAGTTCTTC; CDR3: CASSMGWDRASSEQFF
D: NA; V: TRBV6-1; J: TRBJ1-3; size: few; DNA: TGTGCCAGCGCTGCAGGGATGGGATACACCATATATTTT; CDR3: CASAAGMGYTIYF
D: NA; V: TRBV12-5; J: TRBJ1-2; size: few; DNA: TGTGCTAGTGGTTTTTGGACAGCCTATGGCTACACCTTC; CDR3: CASGFWTAYGYTF
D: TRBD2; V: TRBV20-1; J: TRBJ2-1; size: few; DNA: TGCAGTGCAAACGGGAGGGCGGACAATGAGCAGTTCTTC; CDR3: CSANGRADNEQFF
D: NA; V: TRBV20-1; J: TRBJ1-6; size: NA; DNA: TGCAGTGCTAACGGGAGGGGTTCGGATAATACACCCCTCCACTTT; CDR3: CSANGRGSDNTPLHF
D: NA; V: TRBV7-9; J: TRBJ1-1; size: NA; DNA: TGTGCCAGCAGCTTTCGGGGGGCAATACGCACTGAAGCTTTCTTT; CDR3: CASSFRGAIRTEAFF
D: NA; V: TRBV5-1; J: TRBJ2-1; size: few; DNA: TGCGCCAGCAGCTTGGTACCGCCTACCTACAATGAGCAGTTCTTC; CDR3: CASSLVPPTYNEQFF
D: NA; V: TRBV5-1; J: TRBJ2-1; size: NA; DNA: TGCGCCAGCAGCGCGGATGGGCTGCAGTTCTTC; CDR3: CASSADGLQFF
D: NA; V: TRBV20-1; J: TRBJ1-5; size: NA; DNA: TGCAGTGCCATAAGCGCTACAAGCAATCAGCCCCAGCATTTT; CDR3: CSAISATSNQPQHF
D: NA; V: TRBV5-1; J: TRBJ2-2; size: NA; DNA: TGCGCCAGCAGCTTGGCCGCGGACAGCCCATGGGGTGGCACCGGGGAGCTGTTTTTT; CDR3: CASSLAADSPWGGTGELFF
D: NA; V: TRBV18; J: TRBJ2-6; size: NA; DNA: TGTGCCAGCTCACCAGGAGTTCTTGGCTCTGGGGCCAACGTCCTGACTTTC; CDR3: CASSPGVLGSGANVLTF
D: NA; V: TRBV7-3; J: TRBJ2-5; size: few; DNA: TGTGCCAGCAGCTTCTCCCCTCAAGAGACCCAGTACTTC; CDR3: CASSFSPQETQYF
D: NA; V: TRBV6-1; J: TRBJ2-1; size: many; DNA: TGTGCCAGCTCCCGGGCGGGGCCCCACAATGAGCAGTTCTTC; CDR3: CASSRAGPHNEQFF
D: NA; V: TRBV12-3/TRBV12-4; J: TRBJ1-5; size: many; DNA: TGTGCCAGCAGTTTCGGACGACAGGGCAATCAGCCCCAGCATTTT; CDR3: CASSFGRQGNQPQHF
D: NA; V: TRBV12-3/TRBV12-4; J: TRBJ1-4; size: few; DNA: TGTGCCAGCATGCAGAATCTTAATGAAAAACTGTTTTTT; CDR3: CASMQNLNEKLFF
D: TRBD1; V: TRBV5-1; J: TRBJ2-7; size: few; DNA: TGCGCCAGCAATGGGGGACAGGGTATCGACGAGCAGTACTTC; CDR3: CASNGGQGIDEQYF
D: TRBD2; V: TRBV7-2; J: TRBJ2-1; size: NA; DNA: TGTGCCAGCAGCCTGGGGACTAGCGTGTACAATGAGCAGTTCTTC; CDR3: CASSLGTSVYNEQFF
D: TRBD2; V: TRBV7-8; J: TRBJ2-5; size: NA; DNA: TGTGCCAGCATCCTTAGCGGGGGCCAAGAGACCCAGTACTTC; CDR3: CASILSGGQETQYF
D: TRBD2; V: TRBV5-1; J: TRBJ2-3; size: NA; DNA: TGCGCCAGCAGCTTGAGTACGGCTAGCGGGGGGGTAGATACGCAGTATTTT; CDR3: CASSLSTASGGVDTQYF
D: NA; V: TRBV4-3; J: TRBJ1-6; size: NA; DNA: TGCGCCAGCAGCCTAGTTACGACAGATAATTCACCCCTCCACTTT; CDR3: CASSLVTTDNSPLHF
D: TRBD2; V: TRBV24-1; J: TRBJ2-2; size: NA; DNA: TGTGCCACCAGTGATTGGACTAGCGGCGGGGAGCTGTTTTTT; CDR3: CATSDWTSGGELFF
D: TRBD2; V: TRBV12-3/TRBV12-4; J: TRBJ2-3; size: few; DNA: TGTGCCAGCACCCTGGGGGGAGGGCTCCCAGATACGCAGTATTTT; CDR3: CASTLGGGLPDTQYF
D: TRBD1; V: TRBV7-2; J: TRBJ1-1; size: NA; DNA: TGTGCCAGCAGGGGAGACAGGGGCAATTTACTGAACACTGAAGCTTTCTTT; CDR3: CASRGDRGNLLNTEAFF
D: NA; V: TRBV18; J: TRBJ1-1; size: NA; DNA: TGTGCCAGCTCACCCACCTTTCGGACCATGAACACTGAAGCTTTCTTT; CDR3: CASSPTFRTMNTEAFF
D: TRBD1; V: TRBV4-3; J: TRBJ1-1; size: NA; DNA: TGCGCCAGCAGCCCACGACAGGGGTCGGCTGAAGCTTTCTTT; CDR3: CASSPRQGSAEAFF
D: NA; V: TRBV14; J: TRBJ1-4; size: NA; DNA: TGTGCCAGCAGCCAGGGTTCTAATGAAAAACTGTTTTTT; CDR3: CASSQGSNEKLFF
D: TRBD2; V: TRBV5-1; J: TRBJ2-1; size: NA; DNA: TGCGCCAGCAGCTTGGTAACTAGCGGGGCCCTCAATGAGCAGTTCTTC; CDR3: CASSLVTSGALNEQFF
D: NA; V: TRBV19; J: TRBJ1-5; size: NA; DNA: TGTGCCAGTAGTACAAATTATGGGCGCCGCCGCAATCAGCCCCAGCATTTT; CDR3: CASSTNYGRRRNQPQHF